This T cell receptor (beta chain) was found in a study of cytomegalovirus exposure and HLA in healthy donors. Study findings and constraints: Some V segments, TRBV6-2 and TRBV6-3 among them, were indistinguishable and were therefore excluded.

In the PCR, 60 Vbeta and 13 Jbeta primers were used. The assay was immunoSEQ multiplex PCR, and TCRdb's table has in-frame clones only and misses some. There are about 130,000 clones in the sample; 78% occur only once, and roughly 1.5% lies in the top ten. Turning to this clone: Its target is not known.

Per the germline V gene, CDR1 is SNHLY and CDR2 is FYNNEI. V gave up 9 bases and J gave up 5 bases; unmatched junction bases: 7. CDR3 size: 14 residues. The receptor comes from a female donor in good health and CMV-seronegative. The rearrangement links TRBV2 to TRBJ1-6; 7 bases fit TRBD1. The sample comprised PBMCs. CDR3 nucleotide sequence: TGTGCCAGTATGGGACAGAATCATAATTCACCCCTCCACTTT. Translating gives CASMGQNHNSPLHF.